The rows below give T cell receptor beta chains drawn from one sample of a study of Ad26.COV2.S vaccination and SARS-CoV-2 variants. Sequencing used immunoSEQ multiplex PCR; TCRdb keeps in-frame clones, though not all of them. The table records about 480,000 clones, around 88% of them present only once. Sequences were derived from peripheral blood, sampled in a trial of Ad26.COV2.S vaccine versus placebo. The receptor set was obtained from a person between 18 and 60 years old who received the Ad26.COV2.S COVID-19 vaccine or a placebo. Both conserved end residues are part of each CDR3. The D gene is left open where the match is weak.

-	TRBJ1-4	TRBV5-6	CASSLRSGGPNEKLFF
-	TRBJ1-2	TRBV7-2	CASSLGMLTDTYGYTF
-	TRBJ2-1	TRBV5-1	CASSASRLNEQFF
-	TRBJ1-1	TRBV6-2/TRBV6-3	CASSPGTRTEAFF
TRBD2	TRBJ2-1	TRBV5-1	CASSPTPPTSGSGNEQFF
-	TRBJ2-4	TRBV3-1/TRBV3-2	CASSLLRDRQYF
-	TRBJ1-1	TRBV19	CASRSTGEAFF
-	TRBJ1-5	TRBV19	CASAALGQTYNQPQHF
-	TRBJ1-6	TRBV27	CASSPTANSPLHF
-	TRBJ1-2	TRBV4-3	CASSQEIGRPRRF
TRBD2	TRBJ2-1	TRBV18	CASSRETSSYNEQFF
TRBD1	TRBJ1-5	TRBV5-4	CASSPGTGPNQPQHF
-	TRBJ1-1	TRBV20-1	CSASGGIRRVNTEAFF
-	TRBJ2-3	TRBV25-1	CASSEFGLSTDTQYF
TRBD1	TRBJ2-7	TRBV2	CASRTGGRSSYEQYF
-	TRBJ2-2	TRBV7-8	CASSLSGSSTGELFF
TRBD1	TRBJ1-2	TRBV7-2	CASSSGRGLGYTF
TRBD2	TRBJ2-2	TRBV6-5	CASKGGRDTGELFF
-	TRBJ2-7	TRBV6-2/TRBV6-3	CASSYIRGEQYF
TRBD2	TRBJ2-7	TRBV5-4	CASSFSGGGSLHEQYF
TRBD2	TRBJ2-2	TRBV9	CASSVAPGGFPGELFF
-	TRBJ1-3	TRBV15	CATSRDRGTASSGNTIYF